The present T cell receptor beta chain was sequenced within a study of cytomegalovirus exposure and HLA in healthy donors (TCRdb year 2017). Broadly, across the study: An earlier analysis of some 620 of the donors reported about 280 Gb of sequence data and roughly 120 million unique TCR beta sequences obtained from around 190 million T cells. Rather than using new phenotypic data, the later analysis identified candidate immune exposures from TCR beta sequences and from how often those sequences occurred across donors. High-throughput TCR immunosequencing, statistical association of individual TCRs with disease status, and machine learning were combined to predict cytomegalovirus infection status. In a later genetic analysis, genome-wide SNP genotypes for about three fifths of the 666 donors were used, and that subset was treated as a discovery cohort. The study used immunosequencing to profile the T cell repertoires of under 700 subjects and linked those repertoires to cytomegalovirus serostatus. Alongside the repertoire data, information on donor age, sex, ethnicity and CMV serostatus was compiled. Every discovery cohort repertoire had been produced on one sequencing platform. In a later analysis, previously published TCR beta repertoires from 666 donors were re-analyzed and high-resolution HLA genotyping was added so that TCR occurrence patterns could be studied. An earlier analysis of some 500 of the donors used high-throughput TCR beta sequencing to judge whether each TCR beta V gene segment behaved as functional or pseudogenic. A separate validation cohort of 100 to 150 different subjects was used in addition to the approximately 640-subject first cohort. The number of typed donors differed by locus: roughly 620-630 for A, B, C, DRB1 and DQB1; some 500 for DQA1; around 580 for DPA1; and around 470 for DPB1. HLA typing included class I and class II loci at four-digit resolution. The study aimed to test whether cataloging public T cell receptors could reveal signatures of past pathogen exposure. An early release that covered 640 HLA-typed donors contained about 300 gigabases of sequencing data and 80 million or so unique TCR sequences. About five DR-DQ haplotypes were treated as single units for association and clustering because of strong linkage in the cohort. Across under 500 genotyped donors of the cohort, an average of about 220,000 unique TCR beta nucleotide sequences per donor were sequenced, and roughly a sixth of those sequences were non-productive. Of the roughly 400 genotyped donors, approximately 80% fell in the genetic ancestry cluster associated with self-reported Caucasian donors. Overall study outcomes, separate from this receptor: Broadly in line with IMGT annotations, most TCR beta V segments showed up in productive rearrangements about 87% or about 30% of the time in an earlier analysis of about 500 of the donors. In a later analysis, HLA-associated TCR beta chains showed more clonal expansion and lower generation probabilities than non-associated chains that were equally common. The 87-base-pair reads could not distinguish some IMGT-functional V segments, including TRBV6-2 and TRBV6-3, so those segments were excluded. The classifier was reported to diagnose cytomegalovirus status with high specificity and sensitivity in both the original and validation cohorts. According to a later analysis, most CMV-associated TCR beta chains appeared to be HLA-restricted, and the HLA associations seemed to be driven largely by CMV exposure. In a later analysis, several top co-occurrence clusters were reported to appear linked to parvovirus B19, influenza, CMV and Epstein-Barr virus. Sequencing depth was assumed to be roughly uniform across donors in the presence/absence analyses, though that assumption may not hold. When HLA alleles, especially DR and DQ, strongly co-occurred, TCR associations were difficult to assign to individual alleles. A further reported finding was that TCR beta sequences accurately predicted the HLA-A and HLA-B alleles for most subjects in the first cohort. According to the authors, the approach could potentially be generalized to other disease states and immunological phenotypes. A cluster of highly shared sequence variants was judged likely to represent a technical artifact of the sequencing pipeline. A later genetic analysis reported fewer N-insertions in productive TCRs among donors in an Asian-associated ancestry cluster than the roughly 620-donor mean. In a later analysis, TCR association rates were found to vary across HLA loci, with the most associated TCRs seen for DRB1 alleles and the fewest for HLA-C alleles. The earlier analysis of approximately 590 of the donors excluded 15 to 20 rarely observed V segments, including chromosome 9 orphons, because counts were too low. Linkage disequilibrium might explain the correlated functional status among segregating V segments, but an unknown experimental factor could not be ruled out. Across donors, most TCR sequences were observed very rarely, whereas some public TCRs were present in many individuals. HLA typing was unavailable for some donors at each locus, so association tests used only the typed subset. The cohort was sequenced for TCR beta chains only, and without alpha or paired-chain data the features that could be detected were limited. In the study, about 150 TCR beta chains were listed as associated with cytomegalovirus. In a later genetic analysis, a missense DCLRE1C variant was associated with V-gene and J-gene trimming of TCR beta chains, and the association was replicated in an independent cohort. In vitro tests confirmed that a few of the cytomegalovirus-associated TCR beta chains recognize cytomegalovirus antigens. For the cohort, immune exposure information was limited to CMV serostatus. A later analysis associated 15,000 or so TCR beta sequences with specific HLA alleles at a false discovery rate of 0.05.

There are 15 amino acids in the CDR3, from cysteine to phenylalanine inclusive. Solely the CDR3 DNA is kept, with 45 bases framed from the first base. Trimming costs V 2 bases and J 2 bases, and their ends lie 11 bases apart. The germline V gene encodes CDR1 ENHRY and CDR2 SYGVKD. Library construction relied on the immunoSEQ multiplex PCR assay. The multiplex PCR relied on a mix of 60 forward primers for TCR Vbeta segments and 13 reverse primers for TCR Jbeta segments. The CDR3 region of rearranged TCR beta genes was amplified from genomic DNA by a multiplex PCR assay. The amplified TCR beta libraries were sequenced on the Illumina HiSeq System as 87-base-pair reads. The source study handled its data this way. Across the roughly 700 repertoires, a later analysis counted some 81 million unique TCR beta chains, roughly 11 million of which were shared by at least two donors. Raw reads were error-corrected and collapsed into unique sequences with a nearest-neighbor algorithm that merged closely related sequences to remove PCR and sequencing errors. V, D and J gene segments were assigned by aligning CDR3 sequences to IMGT reference sequences. For a sequence to be retained, a match of at least six nucleotides to both a V gene segment and a J gene segment was required. Rearrangements were called productive when the CDR3 lacked stop codons and stayed in frame with V and J; all others were non-productive. Following IMGT convention, CDR3 was defined as the stretch from the second conserved V-encoded cysteine to the conserved J-encoded phenylalanine. The earlier analysis of fewer than 750 of the donors excluded sequences that lacked an unambiguous match to a single V gene segment. In an earlier analysis of approximately 550 of the donors, V segments were called functional above 56.7% productive rearrangements and were called segregating when the between-donor standard deviation exceeded 5%. To diagnose cytomegalovirus status from the catalog of TCR beta chain sequences, a statistical classification framework was built. In a later analysis, TCR nucleotide sequences were compared against IMGT/GENE-DB human TR gene sequences so that V and J genes could be assigned. A later analysis assigned CDR3 sequences and most-parsimonious VDJ recombination scenarios with the TCRdist pipeline. A later analysis defined each TCR beta chain by its CDR3 amino acid sequence plus V-gene family, and excluded reads lacking a unique V-gene family. A later analysis removed 550 to 650 highly shared, low-generation-probability nucleotide sequences to deal with suspected cross-contamination and a sequencing artifact. For each public chain, a later analysis derived a clonal expansion index from normalized ranks of inferred template counts within each repertoire. A later analysis computed generation probabilities with a VDJ recombination model fitted to out-of-frame rearrangements, and checked the results against IGoR. In a later analysis, hypergeometric tests were used to score TCR-TCR, TCR-HLA and TCR-CMV co-occurrence, with a repertoire-size bias correction applied to TCR pairs. A later analysis estimated false discovery rates by permuting HLA or CMV assignments 20 times. In a later analysis, co-occurring TCRs were grouped using DBSCAN, and TCRdist sequence similarity was added for clustering within HLA-allele-positive subsets. Repertoires with fewer than 30,000 or more than 120,000 public chains, plus five repertoires with anomalous nucleotide sharing, were excluded from co-occurrence clustering. This is the immuneACCESS table as TCRdb keeps it, with only in-frame sequences that have V and J called. A part of the clones is gone; compared with another copy, unresolved V genes explain less than half, and the rest is unexplained. V and J calls and clone size are those listed in that table; D and trimming were worked out from the DNA. The sample records some 150,000 clones, roughly 82% of which are singletons. The ten largest clones add up to around 10% of the sample.

The cohort consisted of some 670 healthy bone marrow donors. Cohort members were all nominally healthy when sampled, although unrecorded immune exposures were likely present. The donor was CMV seropositive and was included in the group of 300 or so seropositive cohort members. Each donor provided a peripheral blood sample, and peripheral blood mononuclear cells were used for TCR beta sequencing. Genomic DNA was extracted from the blood cell samples with the Qiagen DNeasy Blood Extraction Kit. This clone was detected a few times. Its binding antigen is unknown. No much larger clone exists at a distance of one base, and base qualities are not known.

This sequence uses TRBV10-3 and TRBJ2-3, with a tentative D gene TRBD1 over 5 matching bases. Sequencing input: PBMCs. The sequence was obtained from a man aged 50-59 years in good health and CMV-seropositive. The DNA reads as follows: TGTGCCATCAGTGAGGGACAAGCTTCCACAGATACGCAGTATTTT. Translation gives CAISEGQASTDTQYF.